This T cell receptor beta chain is drawn from a study of T cells in localized non-small cell lung cancer. CDR1 SQVTM and CDR2 ANQGSEA come from the germline V gene. The trim removed 2 bases at V and 9 bases at J, leaving 10 bases unmatched. The CDR3 loop spans 13 amino acids. The protocol was immunoSEQ multiplex PCR, while the TCRdb copy is restricted to in-frame clones and leaves out a portion. The table has around 35,000 clones, 85% to 95% seen once; the top ten hold 12%. Study-level findings and limits: Peak T cell clonality was found in uninvolved adjacent lung, exceeding tumor. A higher density of T cells in blood coincided with extended overall survival. Adjacent lung tissue had a median approximately 57 of the top 100 clones found in the tumor. Since sequencing was restricted to only one region of the tumor, intratumor heterogeneity remains a possibility.

Worth noting for this clone: What it binds is unknown.

The V and J genes are TRBV29-1 and TRBJ2-7; 7 bases agree with TRBD2. The source of this sequence is a female donor of 60 years or more with stage II lung adenocarcinoma. The sample was peripheral blood mononuclear cells, taken before any cancer treatment. This CDR3 reads CSVEHGGGRGQYF. The DNA for the CDR3 is TGCAGCGTTGAACACGGCGGGGGAAGGGGGCAGTACTTC.